This TCR beta chain was recovered during a study of breast tumors, draining lymph nodes, adjacent tissues. The study's findings and limits: Tumor repertoires ranked between lymph nodes and nontumor tissue in diversity, with V and J gene preferences. Findings are consistent with lymph node origin and intratumoral expansion of most tumor T cells.

Breast cancer patients provided tissue from their axillary draining lymph nodes. Each CDR3 protein gets one entry after TCRdb re-called the multiplex PCR reads with MiXCR. The top ten clones hold more than 0.85% of a sample with roughly 260,000 distinct CDR3 sequences, 30% to 35% of them seen once. This clonotype occurred many times. The antigen is not known. Germline CDR1 SGHTS, CDR2 YDEGEE. The V end was cut by 0 bases, the J end by 1 base, with 9 bases between. The CDR3 runs to 15 residues. The sequence was obtained from a female donor with breast cancer. Some clones in this sample may be carry-over from other donors' samples. This chain connects TRBV5-8 to TRBJ2-3; D uncertain. Sample: axillary lymph node tissue. CDR3 in amino acids: CASSLEGKGTDTQYF. CDR3 in DNA: TGTGCCAGCAGCTTGGAGGGTAAAGGCACAGATACGCAGTATTTT. Looking up the rest from reference TRBV5-8 and TRBJ2-3 gives the full variable domain: EAGVTQSPTHLIKTRGQQATLRCSPISGHTSVYWYQQALGLGLQFLLWYDEGEERNRGNFPPRFSGRQFPNYSSELNVNALELEDSALYLCASSLEGKGTDTQYFGPGTRLTVL.